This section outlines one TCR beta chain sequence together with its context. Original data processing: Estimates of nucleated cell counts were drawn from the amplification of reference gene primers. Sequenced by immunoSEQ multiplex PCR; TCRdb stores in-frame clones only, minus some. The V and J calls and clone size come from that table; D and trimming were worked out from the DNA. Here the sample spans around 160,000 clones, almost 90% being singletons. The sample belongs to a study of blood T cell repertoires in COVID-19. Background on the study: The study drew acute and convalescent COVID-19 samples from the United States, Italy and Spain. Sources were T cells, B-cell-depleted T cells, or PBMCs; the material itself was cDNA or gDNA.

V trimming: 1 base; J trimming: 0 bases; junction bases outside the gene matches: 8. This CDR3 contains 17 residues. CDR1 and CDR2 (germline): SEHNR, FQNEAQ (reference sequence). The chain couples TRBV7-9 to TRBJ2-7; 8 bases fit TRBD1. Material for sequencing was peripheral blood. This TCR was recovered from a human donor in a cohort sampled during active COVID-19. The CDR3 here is CASSLGGTGTGSYEQYF. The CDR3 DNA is TGTGCCAGCAGCTTAGGGGGGACCGGGACAGGCTCCTACGAGCAGTACTTC.